The rows below give T cell receptor beta chains drawn from one sample of a study of CD8+CD57+ T cells in acquired aplastic anemia. A single record per CDR3 protein comes from TCRdb applying MiXCR to the reads. This sample carries about 190,000 distinct CDR3 sequences, around half of them seen once, and the ten largest clones take 16%. The sequencing sample was made of sorted CD4+, CD8+, or CD8+CD57+ T cells (not recorded which) from PBMCs. These receptors were taken from a human donor in good health, serving as a control. Both conserved end residues are part of each CDR3. Each record gives: J gene, clone size, V gene, D gene, CDR3 protein, CDR3 DNA. A D gene is named only where the DNA matches it firmly. Some rows mark clone size as missing; the rest say once, few, many or name a class of expanded clone.

J gene: TRBJ2-7; clone size: NA; V gene: TRBV19; D gene: NA; CDR3 protein: CASSAGQPHEQYF; CDR3 DNA: TGTGCCAGTAGTGCGGGTCAGCCCCACGAGCAGTACTTC
J gene: TRBJ2-3; clone size: many; V gene: TRBV19; D gene: TRBD1; CDR3 protein: CASSIRTGGTDTQYF; CDR3 DNA: TGTGCCAGTAGTATTCGGACAGGGGGAACAGATACGCAGTATTTT
J gene: TRBJ1-1; clone size: NA; V gene: TRBV10-3; D gene: NA; CDR3 protein: CAIKTEGTEAFF; CDR3 DNA: TGTGCCATAAAAACAGAGGGCACTGAAGCCTTCTTT
J gene: TRBJ1-5; clone size: NA; V gene: TRBV20-1; D gene: TRBD1; CDR3 protein: CSARGGTAQQPQHF; CDR3 DNA: TGCAGTGCTAGAGGAGGGACAGCCCAACAGCCCCAGCATTTT
J gene: TRBJ2-1; clone size: many; V gene: TRBV2; D gene: NA; CDR3 protein: CASSRLQGNEQFF; CDR3 DNA: TGTGCCAGCAGTCGCCTACAAGGCAATGAGCAGTTCTTC
J gene: TRBJ2-3; clone size: many; V gene: TRBV7-2; D gene: TRBD1; CDR3 protein: CASSLQGTGTDTQYF; CDR3 DNA: TGTGCCAGCAGCTTACAAGGGACAGGGACAGATACGCAGTATTTT
J gene: TRBJ2-1; clone size: NA; V gene: TRBV6-6; D gene: TRBD1; CDR3 protein: CASSSRGQDNEQFF; CDR3 DNA: TGTGCCAGCAGTTCCAGGGGGCAGGACAATGAGCAGTTCTTC
J gene: TRBJ2-1; clone size: NA; V gene: TRBV5-4; D gene: NA; CDR3 protein: CASSFGPSNEQFF; CDR3 DNA: TGTGCCAGCAGCTTTGGCCCTAGCAATGAGCAGTTCTTC
J gene: TRBJ1-6; clone size: many; V gene: TRBV11-2; D gene: TRBD1; CDR3 protein: CASSLLQGSDSPLHF; CDR3 DNA: TGTGCCAGCAGCTTACTACAGGGGAGTGATTCACCCCTCCACTTT
J gene: TRBJ1-6; clone size: NA; V gene: TRBV20-1; D gene: NA; CDR3 protein: CSAIVPGLNPYNSPLHF; CDR3 DNA: TGCAGTGCAATCGTTCCGGGACTGAACCCCTATAATTCACCCCTCCACTTT
J gene: TRBJ2-7; clone size: many; V gene: TRBV7-8; D gene: TRBD2; CDR3 protein: CASSLQTSTRPLEQYF; CDR3 DNA: TGTGCCAGCAGCCTCCAGACTAGCACCCGACCCCTCGAGCAGTACTTC
J gene: TRBJ2-5; clone size: NA; V gene: TRBV2; D gene: TRBD2; CDR3 protein: CASSTSLLAGEETQYF; CDR3 DNA: TGTGCCAGCAGTACCTCGCTTCTAGCGGGAGAGGAGACCCAGTACTTC
J gene: TRBJ2-5; clone size: NA; V gene: TRBV5-4; D gene: TRBD2; CDR3 protein: CASSLSGLAGGQTQYF; CDR3 DNA: TGTGCCAGCAGCTTGTCGGGACTAGCGGGGGGCCAGACCCAGTACTTC
J gene: TRBJ1-2; clone size: NA; V gene: TRBV11-2; D gene: NA; CDR3 protein: CASRLGGYGYTF; CDR3 DNA: TGTGCCAGCAGATTAGGGGGGTATGGCTACACCTTC
J gene: TRBJ1-2; clone size: NA; V gene: TRBV7-2; D gene: TRBD1; CDR3 protein: CASSSPSGQFGGYTF; CDR3 DNA: TGTGCCAGCAGCTCACCCTCGGGACAGTTTGGGGGCTACACCTTC
J gene: TRBJ2-3; clone size: NA; V gene: TRBV25-1; D gene: NA; CDR3 protein: CASSDVTDTQYF; CDR3 DNA: TGTGCCAGCAGTGATGTCACAGATACGCAGTATTTT
J gene: TRBJ1-2; clone size: many; V gene: TRBV6-5; D gene: NA; CDR3 protein: CASSLTGLYGYTF; CDR3 DNA: TGTGCCAGCAGTCTAACAGGACTATATGGCTACACCTTC
J gene: TRBJ1-6; clone size: NA; V gene: TRBV18; D gene: TRBD1; CDR3 protein: CASSPTGDSPLHF; CDR3 DNA: TGTGCCAGCTCACCCACAGGGGATTCACCCCTCCACTTT
J gene: TRBJ2-1; clone size: NA; V gene: TRBV28; D gene: NA; CDR3 protein: CASSLIGLLLKGYNEQFF; CDR3 DNA: TGTGCCAGCAGTTTAATTGGACTCCTCCTAAAAGGATACAATGAGCAGTTCTTC
J gene: TRBJ1-6; clone size: once; V gene: TRBV9; D gene: NA; CDR3 protein: CASSPPDPNSPLHF; CDR3 DNA: TGTGCCAGCAGCCCCCCGGACCCCAATTCACCCCTCCACTTT
J gene: TRBJ2-3; clone size: NA; V gene: TRBV7-2; D gene: NA; CDR3 protein: CASSSQVKATRYF; CDR3 DNA: TGTGCCAGCAGCTCCCAGGTAAAGGCTACACGGTATTTT
J gene: TRBJ2-1; clone size: NA; V gene: TRBV3-1; D gene: TRBD2; CDR3 protein: CASSRAGAWNEQFF; CDR3 DNA: TGTGCCAGCAGCCGCGCGGGAGCTTGGAATGAGCAGTTCTTC